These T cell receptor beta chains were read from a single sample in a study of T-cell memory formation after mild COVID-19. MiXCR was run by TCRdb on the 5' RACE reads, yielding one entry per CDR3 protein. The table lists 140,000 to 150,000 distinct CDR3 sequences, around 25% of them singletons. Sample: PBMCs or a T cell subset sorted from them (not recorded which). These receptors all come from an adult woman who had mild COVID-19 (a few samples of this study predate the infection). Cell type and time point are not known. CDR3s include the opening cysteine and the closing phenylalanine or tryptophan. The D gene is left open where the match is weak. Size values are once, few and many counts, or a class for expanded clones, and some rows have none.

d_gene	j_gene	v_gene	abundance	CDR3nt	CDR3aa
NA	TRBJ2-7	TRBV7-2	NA	TGTGCCAGCAGCTTAGTGGAGAGCTCCTACGAGCAGTACTTC	CASSLVESSYEQYF
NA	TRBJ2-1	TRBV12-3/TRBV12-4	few	TGTGCCAGCAGTTTAAGAGGGGGAGGGACCGAGGATGAGCAGTTCTTC	CASSLRGGGTEDEQFF
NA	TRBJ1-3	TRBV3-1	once	TGTGCCAGCAGCCAAGGTGGGCTTTCCAGGTTCGGTAACACCATATATTTT	CASSQGGLSRFGNTIYF
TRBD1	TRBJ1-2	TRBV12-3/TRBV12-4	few	TGTGCCAGCAGTCCGCCCGGAGGGGGGACAGTGGGTGGCTACACCTTC	CASSPPGGGTVGGYTF
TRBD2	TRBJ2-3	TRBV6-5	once	TGTGCCAGCAGTGTAAGCGGGGGGGCCACAGATACGCAGTATTTT	CASSVSGGATDTQYF
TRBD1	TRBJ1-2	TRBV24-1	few	TGTGCCACCAGTGATTCAGGGGGCGCAGCCTATGGCTACACCTTC	CATSDSGGAAYGYTF
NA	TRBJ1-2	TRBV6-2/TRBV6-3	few	TGTGCCAGCAGCTACGGATCTCATGGCTACACCTTC	CASSYGSHGYTF
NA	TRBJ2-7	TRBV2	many	TGTGCCAGCAGTGAAGCGCTTGGCAGGGGCGAGCAGTACTTC	CASSEALGRGEQYF
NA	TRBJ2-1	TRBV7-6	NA	TGTGCCAGCAGCTTAGTAACGGTCTACAATGAGCAGTTCTTC	CASSLVTVYNEQFF
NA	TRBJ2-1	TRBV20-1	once	TGCAGTGCTAGTATATACAATGAGCAGTTCTTC	CSASIYNEQFF
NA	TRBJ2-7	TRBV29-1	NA	TGCAGCGTTGAATGGTGGGAGAGGCCCTACGAGCAGTACTTC	CSVEWWERPYEQYF
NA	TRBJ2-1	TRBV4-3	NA	TGCGCCAGCAGCCAAGACGGGGCGGAATACAATGAGCAGTTCTTC	CASSQDGAEYNEQFF
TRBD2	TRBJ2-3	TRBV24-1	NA	TGTGCCACCAGTGATTTCTCCATTGAGAAAGCGGGGGACCCAGATACGCAGTATTTT	CATSDFSIEKAGDPDTQYF
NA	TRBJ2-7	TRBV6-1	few	TGTGCCAGCGAACCCCGCCGGTCCTACGAGCAGTACTTC	CASEPRRSYEQYF
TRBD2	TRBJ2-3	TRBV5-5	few	TGTGCCAGCAGCACCGGACTAGCGGGAGTAACGACAGATACGCAGTATTTT	CASSTGLAGVTTDTQYF
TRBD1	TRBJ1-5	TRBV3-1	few	TGTGCCAGCAGCCGGGACAGGGCAGGACAGCCCCAGCATTTT	CASSRDRAGQPQHF
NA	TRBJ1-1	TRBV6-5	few	TGTGCCAGCAGTTACGAGTGGAACACTGAAGCTTTCTTT	CASSYEWNTEAFF
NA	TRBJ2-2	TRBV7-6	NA	TGTGCCAGCAGCTTGGATCGGGATCAGGGGGGCACCGGGGAGCTGTTTTTT	CASSLDRDQGGTGELFF
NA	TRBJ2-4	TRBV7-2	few	TGTGCCAGCAGTTGGACTGGGACGGACATTCAGTACTTC	CASSWTGTDIQYF
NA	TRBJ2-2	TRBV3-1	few	TGTGCCACCTCCGCTCCAGGGGACACCGGGGAGCTGTTTTTT	CATSAPGDTGELFF
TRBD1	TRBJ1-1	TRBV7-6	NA	TGTGCCAGCAGCTCAAACGCCCAGTGGGACAGGTTGAACACTGAAGCTTTCTTT	CASSSNAQWDRLNTEAFF
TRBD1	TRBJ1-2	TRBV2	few	TGTGCCAGCAGTGACCCAGGGGGGCCTCATAGAGACTATGGCTACACCTTC	CASSDPGGPHRDYGYTF
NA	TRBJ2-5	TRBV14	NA	TGTGCCAGCAGCCGGCGGCGGGAGACCCAGTACTTC	CASSRRRETQYF
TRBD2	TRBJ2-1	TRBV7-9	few	TGTGCCAGCAGCTTAGTCGGTCTAGCGGGAGTAGTTGGTTCTGGTGAGCAGTTCTTC	CASSLVGLAGVVGSGEQFF
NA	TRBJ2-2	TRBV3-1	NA	TGTGCCAGCAGCTTTGGACCACTCGGCACCGGGGAGCTGTTTTTT	CASSFGPLGTGELFF
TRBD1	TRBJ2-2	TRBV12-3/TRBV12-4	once	TGTGCCAGCACCATCCTGACAGGGTACACCGGGGAGCTGTTTTTT	CASTILTGYTGELFF
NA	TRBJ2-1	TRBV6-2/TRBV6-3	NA	TGTGCCAGCGGGAGGAGCTCCTACAATGAGCAGTTCTTC	CASGRSSYNEQFF
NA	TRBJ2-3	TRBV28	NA	TGTGCCAGCAGCCTTCTGGGCTTCGGGACAGATACGCAGTATTTT	CASSLLGFGTDTQYF
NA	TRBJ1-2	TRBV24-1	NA	TGTGCCACCAGTGGATACTTCGGCAGCTCCTATGGCTACACCTTC	CATSGYFGSSYGYTF
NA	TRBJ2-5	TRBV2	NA	TGTGCCAGCAGGGGAGTCCAAGAGACCCAGTACTTC	CASRGVQETQYF
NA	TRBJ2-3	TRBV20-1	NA	TGCAGTGCTTCAGAACCGGGACCATCAGATACGCAGTATTTT	CSASEPGPSDTQYF
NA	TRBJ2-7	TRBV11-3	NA	TGTGCCAGCAGCACCCGACAGAGCTCCTACGAGCAGTACTTC	CASSTRQSSYEQYF
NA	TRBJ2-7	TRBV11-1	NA	TGTGACAGCAGTCCCGGAGCCTACGAGCAGTACTTC	CDSSPGAYEQYF
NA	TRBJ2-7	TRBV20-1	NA	TGCAGTGCCATTCCGCTAGGGCAAAGCTTCTACGAGCAGTACTTC	CSAIPLGQSFYEQYF
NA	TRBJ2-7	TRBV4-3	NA	TGCGCCAGCAGCCCTGTCGCAGGGAACTACGAGCAGTACTTC	CASSPVAGNYEQYF
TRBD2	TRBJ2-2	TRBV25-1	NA	TGTGCCAGCACTAGCGGGAGGACCGGGGAGCTGTTTTTT	CASTSGRTGELFF
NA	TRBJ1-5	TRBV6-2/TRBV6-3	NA	TGTGCCAGCAGTTTTGGGACGCATCAGCCCCAGCATTTT	CASSFGTHQPQHF
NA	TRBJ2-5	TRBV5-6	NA	TGTGCCAGCAGACCGACGGGGGCCCCCCAAGAGACCCAGTACTTC	CASRPTGAPQETQYF
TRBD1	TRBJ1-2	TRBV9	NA	TGTGCCAGCAGCGTAACACAGGGGGCTAACTATGGCTACACCTTC	CASSVTQGANYGYTF
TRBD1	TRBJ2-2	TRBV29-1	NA	TGCAGCGTTGACTGGACAGGGCTCGGCGGGGAGCTGTTTTTT	CSVDWTGLGGELFF
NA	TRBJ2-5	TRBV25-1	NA	TGTGCCGCTGGCAGTCGGCAGGAGACCCAGTACTTC	CAAGSRQETQYF
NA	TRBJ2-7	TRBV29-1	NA	TGCAGCGTTGTCGGGGCCGCTAGCTCCTACGAGCAGTACTTC	CSVVGAASSYEQYF
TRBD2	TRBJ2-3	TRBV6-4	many	TGTGCCAGCAGTGAGACTAGCGGGAGGGCAGATACGCAGTATTTT	CASSETSGRADTQYF
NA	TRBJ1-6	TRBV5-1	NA	TGCGCCAGCACAAGCTCCTATAATTCACCCCTCCACTTT	CASTSSYNSPLHF
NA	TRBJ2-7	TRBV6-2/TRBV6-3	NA	TGTGCCAGCAGCCAGATGCTCGGAGCCGATCACGAGCAGTACTTC	CASSQMLGADHEQYF
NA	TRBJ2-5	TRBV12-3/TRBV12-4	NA	TGTGCCAGCAGTTTATCCGGGCCCCTCGGGACCCAGTACTTC	CASSLSGPLGTQYF
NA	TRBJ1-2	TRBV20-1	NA	TGCAGTGCTCTGGACGACCTTCCCTATGGCTACACCTTC	CSALDDLPYGYTF
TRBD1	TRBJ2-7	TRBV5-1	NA	TGCGCCAGCAGCTTGACAGGACAGGGGGCCTACGAGCAGTACTTC	CASSLTGQGAYEQYF
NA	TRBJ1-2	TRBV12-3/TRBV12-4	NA	TGTGCCAGCAGTCCCGGAAATGAAATTATCGGTGGCTACACCTTC	CASSPGNEIIGGYTF
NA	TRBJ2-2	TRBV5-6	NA	TGTGCCAGCAGCCCCGGACCAGGGAACACCGGGGAGCTGTTTTTT	CASSPGPGNTGELFF
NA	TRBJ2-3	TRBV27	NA	TGTGCCAGCAAACTTCCTAGCACAGATACGCAGTATTTT	CASKLPSTDTQYF
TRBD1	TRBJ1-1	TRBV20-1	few	TGCAGTGCGCATTGGACAGGACGGGACACTGAAGCTTTCTTT	CSAHWTGRDTEAFF
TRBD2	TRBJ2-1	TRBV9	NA	TGTGCCAGCAGACCCGTGGGCGGGGGCTCCTACAATGAGCAGTTCTTC	CASRPVGGGSYNEQFF
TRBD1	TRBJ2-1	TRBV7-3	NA	TGTGCCAGCAGCTCCGGCCCGACAGGGAGAAGGGGCAATGAGCAGTTCTTC	CASSSGPTGRRGNEQFF
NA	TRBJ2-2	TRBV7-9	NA	TGTGCCAGCAGCCCTACGTTAGGAGGCGAATTCAACACCGGGGAGCTGTTTTTT	CASSPTLGGEFNTGELFF